These 22 T cell receptor beta chains were sequenced from one sample in a study of blood T cell repertoires in COVID-19 (dated by TCRdb to the early 2020s). The receptor library was made with the immunoSEQ multiplex PCR assay. TCRdb provides this immuneACCESS table in a form limited to in-frame rearrangements. Some clones are lacking; in checked studies, under half of them reflect an unresolved V gene, and why the rest are absent is not known. The sample table contains about 250,000 clones; only one count was recorded for roughly nine tenths of them. The ten largest clones represent approximately 3.3% of the sample. Source material: peripheral blood. The receptors shown here come from a man younger than 35 with active or convalescent COVID-19.

Only a few counts were recorded for this clone. This chain joins TRBV19 and TRBJ1-1; weak D call: TRBD1 (6 bases). V dropped 5 bases and J dropped 0 bases, with 10 bases sitting between them. The CDR3 consists of 14 residues. The germline CDR1 and CDR2 sequences are LNHDA and SQIVND (reference sequence). CDR3 DNA: TGTGCCAGTAGTTCCACAGGGTTGAACACTGAAGCTTTCTTT. It specifies CASSSTGLNTEAFF. The complete variable domain, with remaining parts taken from reference TRBV19 and TRBJ1-1, reads DGGITQSPKYLFRKEGQNVTLSCEQNLNHDAMYWYRQDPGQGLRLIYYSQIVNDFQKGDIAEGYSVSREKKESFPLTVTSAQKNPTAFYLCASSSTGLNTEAFFGQGTRLTVV.

The genes are TRBV9 and TRBJ2-5, with 13 bases matching TRBD2. CDR3 length: 18 amino acids. V was pared by 0 bases and J by 1 base, with 6 bases of the junction left unmatched. CDR1 and CDR2 from the germline V gene are SGDLS and YYNGEE. The chain's CDR3 is CASSVGTSGGAPQETQYF. CDR3 DNA sequence: TGTGCCAGCAGCGTAGGGACTAGCGGGGGTGCTCCCCAAGAGACCCAGTACTTC.

V and J are TRBV19 and TRBJ1-5; D gene ambiguous. Trimming took off 2 bases at V and 5 bases at J, with 19 bases between the two ends. The germline V gene has CDR1 LNHDA and CDR2 SQIVND (reference sequence). The CDR3 is made up of 17 amino acids. The DNA for the CDR3 is TGTGCCAGTAGTATATACGGAGTCAGATTGTCGGATCAGCCCCAGCATTTT. Translation gives CASSIYGVRLSDQPQHF.

The chain carries TRBV27 and TRBJ2-1, with 9 positions matching TRBD1. The germline V gene encodes CDR1 MNHEY and CDR2 SMNVEV (reference sequence). V was pared by 6 bases and J by 7 bases, with 7 bases of the junction left unmatched. CDR3 length: 14 amino acids. CDR3 nucleotides: TGTGCCAGCAGCCGTGTGACAGGGGGAAATGAGCAGTTCTTC. Amino acids: CASSRVTGGNEQFF.

This clone appeared a few times. The chain links TRBV7-8 to TRBJ1-6; D is possibly TRBD1 (5 bases). V lost 5 bases, J lost 1 base, and 12 bases lay in between. The CDR3 length is 16 residues. In germline, CDR1 is SGHVS, CDR2 FQNEAQ. In DNA, the CDR3 is TGTGCCAGCAGCCTCAGGGCCGGGTCCTATAATTCACCCCTCCACTTT. This encodes CASSLRAGSYNSPLHF.

The chain recombines TRBV12-5 with TRBJ2-3; 10 positions match TRBD2. J was trimmed by 3 bases and V by 10 bases; bases with no gene match: 31. The CDR3 loop spans 22 amino acids. CDR1 and CDR2 (germline): LGHNT, FRNRAP. Here the CDR3 reads CAKIQREGIFEIREDKTDTQYF. The CDR3 nucleotides read TGTGCTAAGATCCAGCGGGAGGGCATATTTGAGATAAGAGAAGATAAAACAGATACGCAGTATTTT.

The J gene is TRBJ1-1, the V gene TRBV5-6; TRBD1 is a possible D gene (5 bases). The V end was cut by 5 bases, the J end by 7 bases, with 21 bases between. The germline CDR1 and CDR2 sequences are SGHDT and YYEEEE. This CDR3 has 15 amino acids. As DNA, the CDR3 is TGTGCCAGCAGTCGGGACTTGCCGTCCTTTTTTGAAGCTTTCTTT. Its protein is CASSRDLPSFFEAFF.

V gene TRBV5-4 combines with J gene TRBJ1-1; D is unresolved. Germline CDR1 is SGHNT and CDR2 is YYREEE (reference sequence). Trimming took off 7 bases at V and 1 base at J, with 8 bases between the two ends. The CDR3 spans 12 residues. CDR3 nucleotide sequence: TGTGCCAGCGGGGAGCCGAACACTGAAGCTTTCTTT. It translates to CASGEPNTEAFF.

This sequence joins TRBV30 and TRBJ2-3, with D possibly being TRBD1 (5 bases). Per germline, CDR1 GTSNPN and CDR2 SVGIG (reference sequence). With 0 bases removed from V and 1 base from J, the gap between germline ends came to 11 bases. The CDR3 spans 15 residues. This CDR3 reads CAWSVGVSGTDTQYF. For the CDR3, the DNA is TGTGCCTGGAGTGTAGGGGTCAGCGGCACAGATACGCAGTATTTT.

The V and J genes are TRBV2 and TRBJ1-1, with D perhaps matching TRBD1 (5 bases). The CDR3 has 13 amino acids. In germline, CDR1 is SNHLY, CDR2 FYNNEI. Deletions cut 6 bases from V and 4 bases from J, with 12 bases between. CDR3 coding DNA: TGTGCCAGCAGGGGGGACTCCGCCACTGAAGCTTTCTTT. The encoded protein is CASRGDSATEAFF.

The V gene is TRBV7-8, the J gene TRBJ2-7; 10 bases match TRBD2. From germline, CDR1 is SGHVS and CDR2 FQNEAQ. There are 14 residues in the CDR3. V was pared by 3 bases and J by 7 bases, with 6 bases of the junction left unmatched. The CDR3 bases are TGTGCCAGCAGCTTGGGAGCGGGGGGGCGTGAGCAGTACTTC. The encoded protein is CASSLGAGGREQYF. The entire variable domain, with the rest obtained from reference TRBV7-8 and TRBJ2-7, is as follows: GAGVSQSPRYKVAKRGQDVALRCDPISGHVSLFWYQQALGQGPEFLTYFQNEAQLDKSGLPSDRFFAERPEGSVSTLKIQRTQQEDSAVYLCASSLGAGGREQYFGPGTRLTVT.

The chain links TRBV19 to TRBJ1-1, with D possibly matching TRBD1 (6 bases). The V gene's germline CDR1 is LNHDA and CDR2 SQIVND (reference sequence). The CDR3 covers 12 residues. The CDR3 nucleotides read TGTGCTGCGGGGGGGGGCCGCACTGAAGCTTTCTTT. It yields the protein CAAGGGRTEAFF.

The chain carries TRBV9 and TRBJ2-2; 8 bases fit TRBD1. The germline V gene encodes CDR1 SGDLS and CDR2 YYNGEE. Trimming at V came to 4 bases and at J to 5 bases, leaving 10 bases not matched to a gene. This CDR3 has 16 residues. Here the CDR3 reads CASSSHRTGITGELFF. The CDR3 DNA follows: TGTGCCAGCAGCTCCCACCGGACAGGGATAACCGGGGAGCTGTTTTTT.

The J gene is TRBJ1-5, the V gene TRBV5-1, with TRBD1 as a possible D gene (5 bases). This CDR3 has 16 amino acids. Germline loops: CDR1 SGHRS, CDR2 YFSETQ. The V and J ends lost 4 bases and 7 bases respectively, with 21 bases between them. The CDR3 nucleotides read TGCGCCAGCAGCCCCCTAGGGAGGGGAGCGGGCCAGCCCCAGCATTTT. This codes for CASSPLGRGAGQPQHF.

This chain links TRBV5-4 with TRBJ2-1; 9 nucleotides align to TRBD2. This CDR3 region has 15 residues. Germline V gene sequence: CDR1 SGHNT, CDR2 YYREEE (reference sequence). Trimming at V came to 0 bases and at J to 4 bases, leaving 2 bases not matched to a gene. CDR3 nucleotides: TGTGCCAGCAGCTTGGGACTAGCGGTATACAATGAGCAGTTCTTC. It codes for CASSLGLAVYNEQFF. Together with reference TRBV5-4 and TRBJ2-1, the CDR3 gives the full variable domain: ETGVTQSPTHLIKTRGQQVTLRCSSQSGHNTVSWYQQALGQGPQFIFQYYREEENGRGNFPPRFSGLQFPNYSSELNVNALELDDSALYLCASSLGLAVYNEQFFGPGTRLTVL.

The chain carries TRBV9 and TRBJ2-7; a weak D match, TRBD2 (6 bases). There are 15 residues in the CDR3. CDR1 is SGDLS and CDR2 is YYNGEE in the germline V gene. Trimming removed 0 bases from V and 1 base from J, with 11 bases in between. DNA for the CDR3: TGTGCCAGCAGCGTAGGCGATAGCGGATCCTACGAGCAGTACTTC. It specifies CASSVGDSGSYEQYF.

V gene TRBV30 combines with J gene TRBJ1-1; tentatively, D is TRBD1 (5 bases). This CDR3 has 10 residues. The germline gives CDR1 GTSNPN, CDR2 SVGIG (reference sequence). Trimming took 5 bases from V and 4 from J, leaving 5 bases between them. Written as DNA, the CDR3 is TGTGCCTGGGACAGCACTGAAGCTTTCTTT. Translated, it gives CAWDSTEAFF.

The chain is built from TRBV7-8 and TRBJ2-7; TRBD1 matches 7 bases. Looked up from germline, CDR1 is SGHVS and CDR2 is FQNEAQ. The CDR3 length is 12 residues. Trimming removed 5 bases from V and 4 bases from J; junction bases left unmatched: 2. CDR3 sequence: CASSQTGYEQYF. CDR3 DNA: TGTGCCAGCAGCCAGACAGGGTACGAGCAGTACTTC.

This clone turned up a few times. The V call is TRBV11-2, the J call TRBJ1-2, with D perhaps TRBD1 (6 bases). Trimming left V 2 bases short and J 0 bases short, with 19 bases between. This CDR3 comprises 18 residues. The germline gives CDR1 SGHAT, CDR2 FQNNGV. CDR3 sequence reads: CASSLHIGGATANYGYTF. In DNA form, the CDR3 reads TGTGCCAGCAGCTTACATATCGGGGGGGCCACAGCTAACTATGGCTACACCTTC. Using reference TRBV11-2 and TRBJ1-2 for the parts outside the CDR3, the full variable domain is EAGVAQSPRYKIIEKRQSVAFWCNPISGHATLYWYQQILGQGPKLLIQFQNNGVVDDSQLPKDRFSAERLKGVDSTLKIQPAKLEDSAVYLCASSLHIGGATANYGYTFGSGTRLTVV.

This clone appeared a few times. The identical CDR3 is also encoded by other nucleotide sequences in the sample. The V call is TRBV7-2, the J call TRBJ1-5; D perhaps matches TRBD1 (6 bases). Trimming stripped 3 bases from V and 6 bases from J, with 9 bases between. The germline CDR1 and CDR2 sequences are SGHTA and FQGNSA. The CDR3 has 13 amino acids. CDR3 sequence reads: CASSFRGSQPQHF. DNA for the CDR3: TGTGCCAGCAGCTTCAGGGGATCTCAGCCCCAGCATTTT. Full variable domain (missing parts from reference TRBV7-2 and TRBJ1-5): GAGVSQSPSNKVTEKGKDVELRCDPISGHTALYWYRQSLGQGLEFLIYFQGNSAPDKSGLPSDRFSAERTGGSVSTLTIQRTQQEDSAVYLCASSFRGSQPQHFGDGTRLSIL.

Only a few counts were recorded for this clone. The chain couples TRBV6-6 to TRBJ1-5; D is unclear. Germline V gene lookup returns CDR1 MNHNY and CDR2 SVGAGI (reference sequence). Trimming cost V 2 bases and J 3 bases, with 11 bases left between them. This CDR3 spans 15 amino acids. DNA of the CDR3: TGTGCCAGCAGTTACGCCGTGGCACACAATCAGCCCCAGCATTTT. This codes for CASSYAVAHNQPQHF.

This chain uses TRBV28 with TRBJ2-1, with 11 positions matching TRBD2. The CDR3 is 14 amino acids. Germline CDR1 is MDHEN and CDR2 is SYDVKM. J gave up 10 bases and V 3 bases, and 5 bases lay outside the gene matches. The CDR3 sequence: CASSLTSGTREQFF. CDR3 DNA sequence: TGTGCCAGCAGTTTGACTAGCGGGACGAGGGAGCAGTTCTTC.